This T cell receptor (beta chain) appears in the sequencing data of a study of OX40 agonist ivuxolimab in advanced cancers. Study results and limitations: There was clonal expansion of CD4+ and CD8+ blood T cells by week 6 at 0.1 to 3.0 mg/kg.

Profiled with immunoSEQ multiplex PCR; TCRdb holds only in-frame clones, not every one. Seen here are about 46,000 clones, 70% to 90% observed once, and the top ten hold around 11%. For this clone: What it binds is not known.

The receptor was isolated from an adult with an advanced solid tumor such as melanoma, head and neck, liver or kidney cancer. The sequencing used CD4+ or CD8+ T cells sorted from blood, collected in a trial of the OX40 agonist ivuxolimab.

The CDR3 reads CSVEAGPSYEQYF. CDR3 nucleotide sequence: TGCAGCGTTGAGGCAGGTCCCTCCTACGAGCAGTACTTC. The chain uses TRBV29-1 and TRBJ2-7; D is undetermined. V was shortened by 3 bases and J by 0 bases, with 9 bases between the two germline ends. This CDR3 is 13 amino acids long. Looked up from germline, CDR1 is SQVTM and CDR2 is ANQGSEA.